These 3 T cell receptor beta chains came from one sample sequenced in a study of graft-versus-host responses after intestinal transplantation (dated by TCRdb to the early 2020s). The library was produced with the immunoSEQ multiplex PCR assay. In its TCRdb copy, this immuneACCESS table keeps in-frame sequences only and misses some clones. Where compared with another copy, unresolved V genes explain less than half of these, and the others have no known cause. The sample contains fewer than 110,000 clones, under 95% of them found a single time. Around 1% of the sample belongs to the ten largest clones. Taken with the paper, the label for time point translates to: cells obtained before transplantation from donor or recipient. These receptors lack a known antigen. Source: unstimulated CD8+ T cells sorted from spleen or lymph node cells, taken before intestinal transplant. These receptors were collected from a human donor who received an intestinal transplant.

The chain carries TRBV5-1 and TRBJ1-3, with D perhaps TRBD1 (5 bases). The V and J ends lost 5 bases and 4 bases respectively, with 16 bases between them. This CDR3 region has 15 residues. CDR1 is SGHRS and CDR2 is YFSETQ in the germline V gene. CDR3 nucleotide sequence: TGCGCCAGCAGAATCCAAGGGGCGCCCGGAAACACCATATATTTT. This sequence encodes CASRIQGAPGNTIYF.

The chain couples TRBV2 to TRBJ1-1; no clear D. V dropped 8 bases and J dropped 4 bases, with 8 bases sitting between them. Germline assignment: CDR1 SNHLY and CDR2 FYNNEI. This CDR3 contains 11 residues. The CDR3 spells CASRLGTEAFF. CDR3 DNA sequence: TGTGCCAGCCGCCTGGGCACTGAAGCTTTCTTT.

This chain joins TRBV6-6 and TRBJ2-2; perhaps D is TRBD1 or TRBD2 (5 bases each). This CDR3 has 13 amino acids. CDR1 and CDR2 from the germline V gene are MNHNY and SVGAGI (reference sequence). Trimming left V 0 bases short and J 7 bases short, with 6 bases between. CDR3 region: CASSYSGVGELFF. The CDR3 coding sequence is TGTGCCAGCAGTTACTCGGGGGTCGGGGAGCTGTTTTTT.